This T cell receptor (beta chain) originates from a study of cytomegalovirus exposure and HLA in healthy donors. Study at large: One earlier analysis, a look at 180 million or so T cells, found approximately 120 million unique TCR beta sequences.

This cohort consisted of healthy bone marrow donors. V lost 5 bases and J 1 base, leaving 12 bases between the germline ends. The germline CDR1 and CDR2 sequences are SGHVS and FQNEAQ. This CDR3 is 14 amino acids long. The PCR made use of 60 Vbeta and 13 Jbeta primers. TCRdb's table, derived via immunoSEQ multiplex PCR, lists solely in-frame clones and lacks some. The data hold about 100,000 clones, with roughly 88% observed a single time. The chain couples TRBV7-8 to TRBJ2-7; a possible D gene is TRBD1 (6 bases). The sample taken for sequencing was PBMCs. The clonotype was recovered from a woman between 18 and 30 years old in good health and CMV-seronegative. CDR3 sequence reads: CASSTGTDSYEQYF. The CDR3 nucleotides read TGTGCCAGCAGCACAGGGACGGATTCCTACGAGCAGTACTTC.